Below are 27 T cell receptor beta chains sequenced from a single sample in a study of blood T cells in healthy people across ages. For the second PCR, which ran for roughly 6 to 12 cycles, a sample-barcoded 5' primer and a J-beta primer mix were used. TCRdb re-called the 5' RACE reads with MiXCR, one entry per CDR3 protein. The table has roughly 800,000 distinct CDR3 sequences, just under 25% seen once. This sample was shared with a second study, whose subject was T cells of mothers and their children.

Source material: blood. The receptor set was obtained from a boy aged 5 to 17 in good health.

This clonotype was seen only a few times. CDR3 amino acids: CASSVGTGASGNTIYF. The CDR3, as DNA: TGTGCCAGCAGCGTAGGAACAGGGGCATCTGGAAACACCATATATTTT. This rearrangement joins TRBV9 to TRBJ1-3; 7 nucleotides match TRBD1. The CDR3 runs to 16 residues. Looked up from germline, CDR1 is SGDLS and CDR2 is YYNGEE. The V segment lost 0 bases and the J segment 1 base; nucleotides outside the gene matches: 4.

The CDR3 sequence: CASSLTGATNNIQYF. CDR3 in DNA: TGTGCCAGCAGCTTAACTGGAGCGACTAACAACATTCAGTACTTC. The chain carries TRBV7-3 and TRBJ2-4, with D perhaps matching TRBD2 (5 bases). The germline V and J ends were trimmed by 0 bases and 7 bases, with 13 bases remaining between them. Germline CDR1 SGHTA, CDR2 FQGTGA. This CDR3 is 15 amino acids long.

The V gene is TRBV5-1, the J gene TRBJ2-2, with D hard to call. This CDR3 region has 15 residues. The germline V and J ends were trimmed by 4 bases and 1 base, with 11 bases remaining between them. Per the germline V gene, CDR1 is SGHRS and CDR2 is YFSETQ. In DNA, the CDR3 is TGCGCCAGCAGCCTCGAGACCGTGAACACCGGGGAGCTGTTTTTT. Protein: CASSLETVNTGELFF.

This clonotype has a handful of counts. The chain carries TRBV6-2 or TRBV6-3 and TRBJ2-1, with 9 bases aligning to TRBD2. Per germline, CDR1 MNHEY and CDR2 SVGEGT. This CDR3 is built from 16 residues. Germline trimming cut 0 bases from V and 2 bases from J; bases unmatched to any gene: 2. CDR3 protein: CASSYSASGAYNEQFF. CDR3 DNA sequence: TGTGCCAGCAGTTACTCGGCTAGCGGGGCCTACAATGAGCAGTTCTTC.

This clonotype was seen only a few times. The chain combines TRBV6-1 with TRBJ2-7; TRBD2 is a possible D gene (5 bases). V lost 2 bases and J 4 bases, leaving 12 bases between the germline ends. There are 14 residues in the CDR3. Per germline, CDR1 MNHNS and CDR2 SASEGT. Here the CDR3 DNA reads TGTGCCAGCAGTGAAAGCGGCAAAATATACGAGCAGTACTTC. It is translated as CASSESGKIYEQYF.

This clonotype was observed many times. Germline and junction disagree at one end, which may indicate a read error. J is TRBJ2-5 and V is TRBV5-1, with TRBD1 matching 8 bases. Germline lookup yields CDR1 SGHRS and CDR2 YFSETQ. This CDR3 is 14 amino acids long. This CDR3 is CASSLGQGEETQYF. CDR3 sequence (DNA): TGTGCTAGCAGCTTAGGACAGGGAGAAGAGACCCAGTACTTC.

The gene calls are TRBV28 and TRBJ1-5; D is perhaps TRBD1 (6 bases). This CDR3 region has 17 residues. Germline V gene lookup returns CDR1 MDHEN and CDR2 SYDVKM. The V end lost 4 bases, the J end lost 2 bases, and 18 bases lay between the germline ends. Here the CDR3 DNA reads TGTGCCAGCAGTTCAACATTCAGGGGAAGAGGCAATCAGCCCCAGCATTTT. Protein product: CASSSTFRGRGNQPQHF.

The chain is built from TRBV25-1 and TRBJ2-1; the D gene is possibly TRBD2 (6 bases). Germline V gene lookup returns CDR1 MGHDK and CDR2 SYGVNS. CDR3 length equals 14 residues. V shed 4 bases and J shed 5 bases, with 12 bases lying between them. The CDR3 DNA follows: TGTGCCAGCAGTGGCGGGAAGGTACACAATGAGCAGTTCTTC. It is translated as CASSGGKVHNEQFF.

The CDR3 DNA reads TGTGCCAGCAGTTTAGATCATATTGGAAACACCATATATTTT. The encoded protein is CASSLDHIGNTIYF. The rearrangement uses TRBV28 and TRBJ1-3; D ambiguous. This CDR3 region has 14 residues. Germline V gene sequence: CDR1 MDHEN, CDR2 SYDVKM. V lost 2 bases to trimming and J lost 3 bases, with 8 bases between them. The full variable domain, its missing parts supplied by reference TRBV28 and TRBJ1-3, is DVKVTQSSRYLVKRTGEKVFLECVQDMDHENMFWYRQDPGLGLRLIYFSYDVKMKEKGDIPEGYSVSREKKERFSLILESASTNQTSMYLCASSLDHIGNTIYFGEGSWLTVV.

This clonotype was seen more than once but under ten times. The J gene is TRBJ2-7, the V gene TRBV9, with TRBD2 as a possible D gene (7 bases). There are 13 residues in the CDR3. Germline V gene data show CDR1 as SGDLS and CDR2 as YYNGEE. V was clipped by 2 bases and J by 6 bases, with 12 bases between them. The CDR3 here is CASSVGGLSEQYF. In nucleotides, the CDR3 is TGTGCCAGCAGCGTGGGGGGGCTCTCCGAGCAGTACTTC.

This clonotype is labeled as medium-sized. This sequence joins TRBV6-5 and TRBJ2-4; D gene ambiguous. CDR3 length: 12 residues. V dropped 8 bases and J dropped 5 bases, with 10 bases sitting between them. Germline V gene data show CDR1 as MNHEY and CDR2 as SVGAGI. This CDR3 is CASSASENIQYF. The DNA for the CDR3 is TGTGCCAGCTCAGCCTCCGAAAACATTCAGTACTTC.

This clonotype has more than one count but fewer than ten. The chain has TRBV6-6 and TRBJ1-4, with D uncertain. V was cut by 0 bases and J by 8 bases, with 10 bases left in between. Germline V gene lookup returns CDR1 MNHNY and CDR2 SVGAGI (reference sequence). The CDR3 runs to 14 residues. CDR3 sequence reads: CASSYSREGEKLFF. The CDR3 DNA sequence: TGTGCCAGCAGTTACTCGAGGGAGGGAGAAAAACTGTTTTTT.

This clonotype occurred once. The rearrangement uses TRBV29-1 and TRBJ1-2; tentative D call: TRBD1 (5 bases). Per germline, CDR1 SQVTM and CDR2 ANQGSEA. This CDR3 has 13 residues. V lost 7 bases, J lost 4 bases, and 16 bases lay in between. CDR3 sequence: CSGSLWGSYGYTF. CDR3 DNA: TGCAGCGGATCGCTATGGGGCAGCTATGGCTACACCTTC.

This sequence joins TRBV9 and TRBJ2-1; 7 nucleotides align to TRBD2. CDR3 length equals 15 residues. V shed 2 bases and J 3 bases; nucleotides not matched to a gene: 5. Germline V gene data show CDR1 as SGDLS and CDR2 as YYNGEE. This CDR3 reads CASSVGGIGYNEQFF. The CDR3 DNA reads as TGTGCCAGCAGCGTGGGAGGGATCGGCTACAATGAGCAGTTCTTC.

V gene TRBV29-1 combines with J gene TRBJ2-7; 7 bases line up with TRBD2. The CDR3 totals 16 residues. Trimming removed 7 bases from V and 2 bases from J; junction bases left unmatched: 17. Germline loops: CDR1 SQVTM, CDR2 ANQGSEA. CDR3 DNA: TGCAGCGCCGGTGAGTTCTCGCGGGGGTTCACCTACGAGCAGTACTTC. It specifies CSAGEFSRGFTYEQYF.

A few counts support this clonotype. The V gene is TRBV20-1, the J gene TRBJ2-1; TRBD2 aligns across 10 bases. CDR3 length: 16 amino acids. Germline V gene lookup returns CDR1 DFQATT and CDR2 SNEGSKA (reference sequence). The V segment lost 5 bases and the J segment 9 bases; nucleotides outside the gene matches: 16. The CDR3 DNA follows: TGCAGTGCTCCGTGGTCCGCCAGCGGGAGGGTTTCTGAGCAGTTCTTC. Its protein is CSAPWSASGRVSEQFF.

As concerns this clonotype: The junction does not match germline at one end; this may be a read error. The chain joins TRBV29-1 to TRBJ2-7; TRBD1 agrees at 8 bases. The germline CDR1 and CDR2 sequences are SQVTM and ANQGSEA. There are 13 residues in the CDR3. CDR3 bases: TGCAGCGTTGAGGCAGGGGGCTCCTACGGGCAGTACTTC. Residues: CSVEAGGSYGQYF.

The chain has TRBV20-1 and TRBJ2-3, with D possibly being TRBD2 (6 bases). The ends were cut back, 1 base at V and 1 base at J, with 12 bases in the middle. The CDR3 has 15 amino acids. Germline V gene data show CDR1 as DFQATT and CDR2 as SNEGSKA (reference sequence). The CDR3 region is CSARGGASGTDTQYF. Here the CDR3 DNA reads TGCAGTGCTAGAGGTGGGGCTAGCGGCACAGATACGCAGTATTTT.

The chain joins TRBV28 to TRBJ2-7; the D is unclear. CDR3 length: 15 residues. The ends were cut back, 2 bases at V and 7 bases at J, with 18 bases in the middle. Germline values: CDR1 MDHEN, CDR2 SYDVKM. CDR3: CASSLTVRPVEEQYF. The CDR3 DNA sequence: TGTGCCAGCAGTTTAACGGTGAGGCCCGTTGAGGAGCAGTACTTC.

The V call is TRBV3-1, the J call TRBJ1-5, with D unresolved. This CDR3 is built from 13 residues. With 6 bases removed from V and 0 bases from J, the gap between germline ends came to 6 bases. Per the germline V gene, CDR1 is LGHDT and CDR2 is YNNKEL (reference sequence). The CDR3 DNA is TGTGCCAGCAGGGGCGGTAGCAATCAGCCCCAGCATTTT. Translation gives CASRGGSNQPQHF.

The chain links TRBV10-2 to TRBJ1-2, with 9 bases identical to TRBD1. This CDR3 has 12 residues. V lost 9 bases to trimming and J lost 5 bases; unmatched junction nucleotides: 4. CDR1 and CDR2 from the germline V gene are WSHSY and SAAADI. CDR3 DNA sequence: TGCGCCAGTGGGACAGGGAAGTATGGCTACACCTTC. Encoded protein: CASGTGKYGYTF.

The chain uses TRBV10-2 and TRBJ2-7, with TRBD2 matching over 8 bases. This CDR3 is 15 amino acids long. The trim removed 2 bases at V and 2 bases at J, leaving 5 bases unmatched. Germline V gene lookup returns CDR1 WSHSY and CDR2 SAAADI. Here the CDR3 reads CASSESAGGPYEQYF. The CDR3 coding sequence is TGCGCCAGCAGTGAGAGTGCGGGAGGACCCTACGAGCAGTACTTC.

Worth noting for this clonotype: A junction end diverges from the germline sequence, so it may reflect a read error. The chain is built from TRBV5-6 and TRBJ1-5; D gene unclear. The germline CDR1 and CDR2 sequences are SGHDT and YYEEEE. The CDR3 is 15 residues long. CDR3 amino acids: CASSLVSDINRPQHF. The CDR3 DNA reads TGTGCCAGCAGCTTGGTGTCAGATATTAATCGGCCCCAGCATTTT.

This clonotype appeared a few times. Mismatch with germline at one junction end may stem from a read error. This chain connects TRBV5-7 to TRBJ2-3; the D gene is possibly TRBD2 (6 bases). TRBV5-7 is reported as an ORF; its role is uncertain. This CDR3 spans 17 amino acids. This chain's CDR3 is CASTFDLAPARGDTQYF. In DNA, the CDR3 is TGTGCCAGCACCTTCGATCTAGCGCCCGCTCGGGGAGATACGCAGTACTTT.

This clonotype was observed a handful of times. One end of the junction does not line up with germline, which may come from a read error. CDR3 amino acids: CSVGQGANYGYTF. The DNA of the CDR3 is TGCAGCGTTGGACAGGGAGCTAACTATGGTTACACCTTC. This chain joins TRBV29-1 and TRBJ1-2, with 7 positions matching TRBD1. The CDR3 runs 13 residues. Germline CDR1 is SQVTM and CDR2 is ANQGSEA.

In its sample, this clonotype was seen a few times. V is TRBV29-1 and J is TRBJ1-1; D unresolved. The CDR3 sequence is 11 residues long. Germline values: CDR1 SQVTM, CDR2 ANQGSEA. The V end was cut by 3 bases, the J end by 1 base, with 3 bases between. CDR3 loop: CSVDPNTEAFF. The CDR3 DNA is TGCAGCGTTGATCCGAACACTGAAGCTTTCTTT.

This chain links TRBV7-9 with TRBJ2-5, with TRBD2 matching over 13 bases. Near its end, the DNA agrees better with TRBJ2-1, so the J call may be wrong. The germline gives CDR1 SEHNR, CDR2 FQNEAQ (reference sequence). This CDR3 is built from 17 residues. This chain's CDR3 is CASSFQGGLAGRGEQFF. CDR3 DNA sequence: TGTGCCAGCAGCTTTCAAGGGGGACTAGCGGGAAGGGGTGAGCAGTTCTTC.